Listed here is a single T cell receptor (beta chain). Its antigen is unknown. The CDR3 consists of 14 residues. The germline gives CDR1 SEHNR, CDR2 FQNEAQ (reference sequence). V lost 4 bases to trimming and J lost 0 bases, with 9 bases between them. This entry belongs to a study of cytomegalovirus exposure and HLA in healthy donors. Looking at the study overall: The study's early data release held roughly 90 million unique TCRs from HLA-typed donors.

Study results and caveats: In vitro checks showed that a few CMV-associated chains really do target CMV antigens.

PCR involved 60 Vbeta and 13 Jbeta primers. The table came from immunoSEQ multiplex PCR; TCRdb's copy has only in-frame clones and leaves some out. The data hold some 200,000 clones, with approximately 88% observed a single time. Donors sampled were nominally healthy, though unrecorded immune exposures were likely. The sequence was obtained from a woman aged 50 to 60 in good health and CMV-seropositive. Sequencing used PBMCs. V usage is TRBV7-9 and J usage is TRBJ1-1, with D unclear. CDR3 in amino acids: CASSSNSLNTEAFF. CDR3 nucleotide sequence: TGTGCCAGCAGCTCCAACTCATTGAACACTGAAGCTTTCTTT.